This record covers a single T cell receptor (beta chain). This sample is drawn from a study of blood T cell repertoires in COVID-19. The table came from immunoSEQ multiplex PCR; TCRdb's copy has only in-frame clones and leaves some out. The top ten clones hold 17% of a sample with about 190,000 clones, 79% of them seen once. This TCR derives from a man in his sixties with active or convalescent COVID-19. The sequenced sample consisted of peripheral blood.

The chain's CDR3 is CASSRQGSQETQYF. DNA for the CDR3: TGTGCCAGCTCACGCCAGGGCAGCCAAGAGACCCAGTACTTC. The chain couples TRBV18 to TRBJ2-5; possible D gene TRBD1, 5 bases. Germline V gene data show CDR1 as KGHSH and CDR2 as LQKENI. This CDR3 is built from 14 residues. Trimming cost V 4 bases and J 1 base, with 10 bases left between them.